The T cell receptor beta chain under discussion was sequenced for a study of blood T cell repertoires in COVID-19. Study-level information: The United States, Italy and Spain were the sources of the acute and convalescent COVID-19 samples.

The assay was immunoSEQ multiplex PCR, and TCRdb's table has in-frame clones only and misses some. The sample holds 150,000 to 200,000 clones, roughly 87% seen once. J was trimmed by 12 bases and V by 6 bases; bases with no gene match: 15. Germline CDR1 and CDR2: LNHDA and SQIVND (reference sequence). The CDR3 runs to 17 residues. The receptor was derived from a woman between 65 and 79 years old with COVID-19, enrolled during active disease. Material for sequencing was peripheral blood. V and J are TRBV19 and TRBJ2-1; 15 bases line up with TRBD2. The CDR3 coding sequence is TGTGCCAGTAGCAATCCCCGAGGGACTAGCGGGAGGTCGGCGCAGTTCTTC. Protein product: CASSNPRGTSGRSAQFF.